The 17 T cell receptor beta chains below come from one sample, sequenced in a study of T cell responses to AZD1222 COVID-19 vaccine. Assay used: immunoSEQ multiplex PCR; TCRdb lists only in-frame clones, some missing. The sample includes more than 110,000 clones, under 95% of them seen just once. Sequencing used peripheral blood, obtained on day 0 of AZD1222 vaccination. These receptors originate from an adult in good health.

The chain couples TRBV19 to TRBJ1-1, with 9 positions matching TRBD1. CDR1 and CDR2 from the germline V gene are LNHDA and SQIVND (reference sequence). The CDR3 spans 15 residues. The V and J ends lost 5 bases and 1 base, in that order; junction bases with no gene match: 5. CDR3 protein: CASSFTGGRNTEAFF. CDR3 in DNA: TGTGCCAGTAGTTTTACAGGGGGCCGGAACACTGAAGCTTTCTTT.

V is TRBV7-9 and J is TRBJ1-1, with TRBD1 matching over 7 bases. J gave up 5 bases and V 5 bases, and 8 bases lay outside the gene matches. The CDR3 length is 14 residues. Looked up from germline, CDR1 is SEHNR and CDR2 is FQNEAQ (reference sequence). The CDR3 coding sequence is TGTGCCAGCAGCCTACAGGGGACCCTTACTGAAGCTTTCTTT. Protein: CASSLQGTLTEAFF.

This clone was found a few times. The chain has TRBV5-5 and TRBJ1-5; maybe TRBD1 (6 bases). The CDR3 runs to 18 residues. The germline V gene encodes CDR1 SGHKS and CDR2 YYEKEE (reference sequence). Trimming pared 3 bases from V and 2 bases from J, leaving 21 bases between. Written as DNA, the CDR3 is TGTGCCAGCAGCTCTACCACTTACAGGGAGGGCGGCAATCAGCCCCAGCATTTT. It specifies CASSSTTYREGGNQPQHF. The full variable domain, its missing parts supplied by reference TRBV5-5 and TRBJ1-5, is DAGVTQSPTHLIKTRGQQVTLRCSPISGHKSVSWYQQVLGQGPQFIFQYYEKEERGRGNFPDRFSARQFPNYSSELNVNALLLGDSALYLCASSSTTYREGGNQPQHFGDGTRLSIL.

This clone was recorded only once. The chain carries TRBV7-2 and TRBJ2-7; 9 bases are shared with TRBD2. The CDR3 covers 16 residues. Trimming removed 1 base from V and 0 bases from J; junction bases left unmatched: 4. Per germline, CDR1 SGHTA and CDR2 FQGNSA. This chain's CDR3 is CASSLDGGGASYEQYF. In DNA, the CDR3 is TGTGCCAGCAGCTTAGATGGCGGGGGGGCCTCCTACGAGCAGTACTTC.

The chain is built from TRBV5-4 and TRBJ2-3; TRBD1 matches 8 bases. The CDR3 is 12 amino acids. V gave up 10 bases and J gave up 4 bases; unmatched junction bases: 5. Germline CDR1 and CDR2: SGHNT and YYREEE (reference sequence). The CDR3 nucleotides are TGTGCCTTCAGGGGGCGGGCAGATACGCAGTATTTT. Translation: CAFRGRADTQYF.

The chain is built from TRBV24-1 and TRBJ2-7; TRBD1 or TRBD2 may be the D gene (7 bases each). The germline V gene encodes CDR1 KGHDR and CDR2 SFDVKD. The CDR3 length is 14 residues. V dropped 6 bases and J dropped 4 bases, with 15 bases sitting between them. CDR3: CATSSGTEPYEQYF. DNA for the CDR3: TGTGCCACCAGTAGCGGGACAGAACCTTACGAGCAGTACTTC.

This chain joins TRBV18 and TRBJ1-1; a possible D gene is TRBD1 (6 bases). V was clipped by 3 bases and J by 1 base, with 12 bases between them. This CDR3 comprises 15 residues. Germline V gives CDR1 KGHSH, CDR2 LQKENI. The CDR3 loop reads CASSPPGQPNTEAFF. CDR3 in DNA: TGTGCCAGCTCACCTCCGGGACAACCGAACACTGAAGCTTTCTTT.

The chain combines TRBV19 with TRBJ2-1; a possible D gene is TRBD2 (7 bases). Germline CDR1 and CDR2: LNHDA and SQIVND (reference sequence). The CDR3 contains 16 residues. The ends were cut back, 7 bases at V and 7 bases at J, with 23 bases in the middle. CDR3 in DNA: TGTGCCAGTACCTTTTTGAGGGGGGGAAGCTTGAATGAGCAGTTCTTC. Translating gives CASTFLRGGSLNEQFF.

The gene calls are TRBV2 and TRBJ1-2; D is uncertain. The CDR3 has 12 residues. V was clipped by 6 bases and J by 4 bases, with 9 bases between them. From germline, CDR1 is SNHLY and CDR2 FYNNEI. CDR3 DNA sequence: TGTGCCAGCAGCGGCAGCGTCTATGGCTACACCTTC. Encoded protein: CASSGSVYGYTF.

CDR3 in DNA: TGTGCCAGCAGTCGACTTGGGACAGGACAACACTTT. Translating gives CASSRLGTGQHF. V usage is TRBV6-2 or TRBV6-3 and J usage is TRBJ1-6; 8 bases agree with TRBD1. CDR1 MNHEY and CDR2 SVGEGT come from the germline V gene. With 5 bases clipped from V and 19 bases from J, the junction kept 10 bases outside the gene matches. The CDR3 has 12 amino acids.

This clone was seen just once. The J gene is TRBJ1-1, the V gene TRBV27; 11 positions match TRBD1. The CDR3 consists of 18 residues. Germline V gives CDR1 MNHEY, CDR2 SMNVEV (reference sequence). The ends lost 2 bases at V and 9 bases at J; junction bases unmatched: 17. Here the CDR3 DNA reads TGTGCCAGCAGTTTAGAATGGACAGGGGGCTTCTCCCCTGGAAAAGCTTTCTTT. It translates to CASSLEWTGGFSPGKAFF.

V gene TRBV12-3 or TRBV12-4 combines with J gene TRBJ2-1; no firm D call. V was shortened by 3 bases and J by 3 bases, with 6 bases between the two germline ends. This CDR3 is built from 13 residues. The CDR3 protein is CASSFGYYNEQFF. DNA of the CDR3: TGTGCCAGCAGTTTTGGGTACTACAATGAGCAGTTCTTC.

The chain combines TRBV18 with TRBJ1-1; a weak D match, TRBD1 (6 bases). CDR1 is KGHSH and CDR2 is LQKENI in the germline V gene. Trimming removed 5 bases from V and 8 bases from J, with 12 bases in between. This CDR3 has 12 residues. The CDR3 loop reads CASSSTGTEAFF. As DNA, the CDR3 is TGTGCCAGCTCATCCACAGGGACAGAAGCTTTCTTT.

V gene TRBV29-1 combines with J gene TRBJ1-2; D call uncertain. Between the trimmed V and J ends, which lost 7 bases and 7 bases, there was a span of 13 bases. The germline CDR1 and CDR2 sequences are SQVTM and ANQGSEA. The CDR3 extends over 11 amino acids. The CDR3 nucleotides read TGCAGCGCCGCCATCTACGGTGGCTACACCTTC. It is translated as CSAAIYGGYTF.

The chain combines TRBV6-5 with TRBJ1-4; D remains ambiguous. The CDR3 is made up of 13 amino acids. From germline, CDR1 is MNHEY and CDR2 SVGAGI. The germline V and J ends were trimmed by 5 bases and 5 bases, with 9 bases remaining between them. Here the CDR3 reads CASSLSENEKLFF. Here the CDR3 DNA reads TGTGCCAGCAGTCTCTCAGAGAATGAAAAACTGTTTTTT.

The gene calls are TRBV9 and TRBJ1-2; no clear D. The CDR3 is made up of 13 amino acids. The germline V gene encodes CDR1 SGDLS and CDR2 YYNGEE. Between the trimmed V and J ends, which lost 0 bases and 2 bases, there was a span of 5 bases. CDR3 nucleotides: TGTGCCAGCAGCGTAGTGGAGAACTATGGCTACACCTTC. It specifies CASSVVENYGYTF.

V gene TRBV19 combines with J gene TRBJ1-2; tentative D call: TRBD1 (5 bases). The CDR3 loop spans 12 amino acids. Germline V gives CDR1 LNHDA, CDR2 SQIVND (reference sequence). V was shortened by 9 bases and J by 4 bases, with 12 bases between the two germline ends. The CDR3 here is CASVQGTYGYTF. DNA for the CDR3: TGTGCCAGCGTTCAGGGAACCTATGGCTACACCTTC.